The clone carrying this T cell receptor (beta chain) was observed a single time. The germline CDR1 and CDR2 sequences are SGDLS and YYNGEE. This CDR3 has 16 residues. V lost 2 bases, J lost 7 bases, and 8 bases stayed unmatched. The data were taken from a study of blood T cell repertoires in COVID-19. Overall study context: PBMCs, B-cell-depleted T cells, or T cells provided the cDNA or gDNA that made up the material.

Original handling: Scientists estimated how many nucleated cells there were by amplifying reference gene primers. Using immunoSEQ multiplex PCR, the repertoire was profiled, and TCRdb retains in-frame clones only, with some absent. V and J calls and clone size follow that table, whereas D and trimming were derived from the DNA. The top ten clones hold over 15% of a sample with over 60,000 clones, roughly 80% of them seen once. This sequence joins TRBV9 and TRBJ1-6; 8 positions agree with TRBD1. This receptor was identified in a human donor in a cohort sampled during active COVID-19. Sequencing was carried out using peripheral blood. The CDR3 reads CASSVGPGQENSPLHF. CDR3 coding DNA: TGTGCCAGCAGCGTGGGCCCGGGACAGGAAAATTCACCCCTCCACTTT.